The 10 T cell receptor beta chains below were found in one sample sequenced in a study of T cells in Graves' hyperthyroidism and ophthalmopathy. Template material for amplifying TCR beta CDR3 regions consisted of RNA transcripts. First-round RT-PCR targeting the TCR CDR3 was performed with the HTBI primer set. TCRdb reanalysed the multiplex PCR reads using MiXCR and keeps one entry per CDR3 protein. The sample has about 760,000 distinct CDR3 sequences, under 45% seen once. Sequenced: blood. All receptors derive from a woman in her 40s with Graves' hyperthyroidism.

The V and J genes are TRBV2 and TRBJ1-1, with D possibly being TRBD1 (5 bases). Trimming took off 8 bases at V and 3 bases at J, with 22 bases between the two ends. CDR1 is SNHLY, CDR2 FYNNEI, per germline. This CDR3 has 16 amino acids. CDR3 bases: TGTGCCAGCTCACCACCGGGGGGAGGCGAACACACTGAAGCTTTCTTT. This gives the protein CASSPPGGGEHTEAFF.

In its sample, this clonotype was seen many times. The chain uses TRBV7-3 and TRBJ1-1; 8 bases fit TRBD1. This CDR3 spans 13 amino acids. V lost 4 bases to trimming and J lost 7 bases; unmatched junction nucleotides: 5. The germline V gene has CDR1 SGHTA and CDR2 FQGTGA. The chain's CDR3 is CASSYDRGGEAFF. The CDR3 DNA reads TGTGCCAGCAGCTACGACAGGGGAGGTGAAGCTTTCTTT.

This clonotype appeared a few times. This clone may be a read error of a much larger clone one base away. CDR3 loop: CAISSRGASLQETQYF. Written as DNA, the CDR3 is TGTGCCATCAGTTCCCGAGGAGCCTCGCTCCAAGAGACCCAGTACTTC. V and J are TRBV10-3 and TRBJ2-5, with D uncertain. Germline lookup yields CDR1 ENHRY and CDR2 SYGVKD. Trimming removed 5 bases at V and 1 base at J, with 17 bases between. This CDR3 region has 16 residues.

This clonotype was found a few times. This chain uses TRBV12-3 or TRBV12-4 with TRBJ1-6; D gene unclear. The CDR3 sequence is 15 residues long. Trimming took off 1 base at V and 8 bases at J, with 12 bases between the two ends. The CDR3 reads CASSLGRNLYSPLHF. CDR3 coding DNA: TGTGCCAGCAGTTTAGGCAGGAATCTTTATTCACCCCTCCACTTT.

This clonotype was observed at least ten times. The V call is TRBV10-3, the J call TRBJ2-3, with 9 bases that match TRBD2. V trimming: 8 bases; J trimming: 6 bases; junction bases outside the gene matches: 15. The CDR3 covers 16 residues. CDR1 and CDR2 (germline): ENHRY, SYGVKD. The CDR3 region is CAISIVTSGSGDTQYF. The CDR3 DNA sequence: TGTGCCATCTCTATCGTGACTAGCGGTTCGGGGGATACGCAGTATTTT.

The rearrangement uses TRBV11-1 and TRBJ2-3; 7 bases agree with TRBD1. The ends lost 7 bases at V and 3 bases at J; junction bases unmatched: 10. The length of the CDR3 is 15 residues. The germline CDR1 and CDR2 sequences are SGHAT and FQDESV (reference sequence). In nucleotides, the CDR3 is TGTGCCAGCACGCTCTCTCCGGGACAGACAGATACGCAGTATTTT. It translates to CASTLSPGQTDTQYF.

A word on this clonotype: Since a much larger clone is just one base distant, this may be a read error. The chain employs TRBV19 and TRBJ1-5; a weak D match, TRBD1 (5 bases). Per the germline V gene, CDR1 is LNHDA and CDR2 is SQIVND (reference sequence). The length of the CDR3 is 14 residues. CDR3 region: CVSTTSEGNQPQHF. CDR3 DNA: TGTGTCAGTACCACATCGGAGGGGAATCAGCCCCAGCATTTT.

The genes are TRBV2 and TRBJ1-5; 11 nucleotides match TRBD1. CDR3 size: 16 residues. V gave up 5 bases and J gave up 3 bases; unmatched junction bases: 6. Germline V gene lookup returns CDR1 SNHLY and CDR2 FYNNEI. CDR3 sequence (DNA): TGTGCCAGCAGTTCGGGGGACAGGGGGTTCAATCAGCCCCAGCATTTT. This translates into CASSSGDRGFNQPQHF.

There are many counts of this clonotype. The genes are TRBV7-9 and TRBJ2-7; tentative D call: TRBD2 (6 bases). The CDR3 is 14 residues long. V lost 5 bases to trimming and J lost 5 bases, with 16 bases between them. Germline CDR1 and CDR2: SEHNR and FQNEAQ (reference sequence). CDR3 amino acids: CASSMRTTTDEQYF. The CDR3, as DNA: TGTGCCAGCAGCATGCGGACTACCACTGACGAGCAGTACTTC.

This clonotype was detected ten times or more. As DNA, the CDR3 is TGTGCCACCAGCACAGGGGATAATTCACCCCTCCACTTT. Residues: CATSTGDNSPLHF. The rearrangement joins TRBV15 to TRBJ1-6; the D gene is possibly TRBD1 (6 bases). The CDR3 is 13 amino acids. The V end was cut by 4 bases, the J end by 5 bases, with 6 bases between. The germline V gene encodes CDR1 LNHNV and CDR2 YYDKDF (reference sequence).